These 24 T cell receptor beta chains originate from one sample sequenced in a study of breast tumors, draining lymph nodes, adjacent tissues. From the multiplex PCR reads, TCRdb called clonotypes with MiXCR, one entry per CDR3 protein. This sample has about 140,000 distinct CDR3 sequences, with around 20% found just once. Samples came from axillary lymph nodes draining the breast cancer. Sequenced input: axillary lymph node tissue. The receptors here all came from a female donor with breast cancer. Some clones in this sample may be carry-over from other donors' samples.

This clonotype was seen repeatedly, ten times or more. This chain joins TRBV29-1 and TRBJ2-7; possibly TRBD1 for D (6 bases). CDR1 and CDR2 from the germline V gene are SQVTM and ANQGSEA. The V gene lost 0 bases and the J gene lost 0 bases, with 15 bases spanning the gap. The CDR3 sequence is 16 residues long. The CDR3 reads CSVEESLGDTSYEQYF. Here the CDR3 DNA reads TGCAGCGTTGAAGAATCGCTCGGGGACACCTCCTACGAGCAGTACTTC.

This clonotype was picked up many times. The rearrangement joins TRBV20-1 to TRBJ1-2; a possible D gene is TRBD1 (6 bases). The CDR3 spans 13 residues. Germline V CDR1 and CDR2: DFQATT, SNEGSKA (reference sequence). Trimming pared 6 bases from V and 5 bases from J, leaving 16 bases between. As DNA, the CDR3 is TGCAGTGCCCCTACAGGGAGAGGGTATGGCTACACCTTC. This translates into CSAPTGRGYGYTF.

This clonotype appeared many times. The V and J genes are TRBV6-6 and TRBJ2-7, with D possibly being TRBD1 (6 bases). The length of the CDR3 is 16 residues. CDR1 is MNHNY and CDR2 is SVGAGI in the germline V gene (reference sequence). Trimming left V 2 bases short and J 9 bases short, with 23 bases between. For the CDR3, the DNA is TGTGCCAGCAGTTACGGCAGGGGAACTAGTGCGATTACGCAGTACTTC. Translating it yields CASSYGRGTSAITQYF.

This clonotype was counted many times. This chain connects TRBV7-8 to TRBJ2-1; 11 bases match TRBD2. Trimming removed 2 bases from V and 0 bases from J; junction bases left unmatched: 12. The CDR3 consists of 20 residues. In germline, CDR1 is SGHVS, CDR2 FQNEAQ. CDR3 DNA sequence: TGTGCCAGCAGCTTACGATTTGGACTAGCGGGCAGTAGCTCCTACAATGAGCAGTTCTTC. Its protein is CASSLRFGLAGSSSYNEQFF.

This clonotype appeared many times. J is TRBJ2-1 and V is TRBV6-2 or TRBV6-3; D perhaps matches TRBD1 (6 bases). This CDR3 region has 17 residues. Germline lookup yields CDR1 MNHEY and CDR2 SVGEGT. V lost 6 bases, J lost 1 base, and 19 bases lay in between. Here the CDR3 reads CASSRLQGTVSYNEQFF. For the CDR3, the DNA is TGTGCCAGCAGCCGCCTACAGGGCACAGTTTCCTACAATGAGCAGTTCTTC.

This clonotype occurred many times. The gene calls are TRBV19 and TRBJ2-1; 12 bases align to TRBD1. Germline trimming cut 5 bases from V and 6 bases from J; bases unmatched to any gene: 8. The germline CDR1 and CDR2 sequences are LNHDA and SQIVND (reference sequence). This CDR3 is built from 16 residues. This chain's CDR3 is CASSPPGQGAINEQFF. As DNA, the CDR3 is TGTGCCAGTAGTCCCCCGGGACAGGGGGCGATCAATGAGCAGTTCTTC.

This clonotype appeared many times. The chain carries TRBV6-2 or TRBV6-3 and TRBJ2-7, with 9 bases lining up with TRBD2. Germline loops: CDR1 MNHEY, CDR2 SVGEGT. The CDR3 consists of 16 residues. Losses at the gene ends were 5 bases for V and 5 bases for J; bases not matched to a gene: 13. In nucleotides, the CDR3 is TGTGCCAGCAGTCCAGTCGGGACTAGCTCCCACCACGAGCAGTACTTC. It translates to CASSPVGTSSHHEQYF.

The chain links TRBV28 to TRBJ1-3; no firm D call. Germline V gives CDR1 MDHEN, CDR2 SYDVKM. The CDR3 runs 18 residues. Trimming cost V 1 base and J 6 bases, with 22 bases left between them. In DNA, the CDR3 is TGTGCCAGCAGTTTATTACGCCGTCAGACACTCCGAGAAAACACCATATATTTT. Translated, it gives CASSLLRRQTLRENTIYF.

In this sample, this clonotype turned up many times. This rearrangement joins TRBV5-4 to TRBJ1-3; 8 bases fit TRBD1. V dropped 0 bases and J dropped 0; count of bases not matched to a gene: 2. Germline V lookup: CDR1 SGHNT, CDR2 YYREEE (reference sequence). There are 16 residues in the CDR3. The CDR3 region has the DNA TGTGCCAGCAGCTTGGACAGGGGGAGCTCTGGAAACACCATATATTTT. Its translation is CASSLDRGSSGNTIYF.

The chain joins TRBV6-1 to TRBJ2-1; D may correspond to TRBD1 or TRBD2 (5 bases each). This CDR3 region has 13 residues. Germline lookup yields CDR1 MNHNS and CDR2 SASEGT. Between the trimmed V and J ends, which lost 6 bases and 4 bases, there was a span of 10 bases. This chain's CDR3 is CASRGEPYNEQFF. The DNA of the CDR3 is TGTGCCAGCAGGGGGGAGCCTTACAATGAGCAGTTCTTC.

In this sample, this clonotype turned up many times. This rearrangement joins TRBV15 to TRBJ2-7; maybe TRBD1 (6 bases). The V end was cut by 0 bases, the J end by 2 bases, with 17 bases between. CDR3 size: 17 residues. Germline V gene lookup returns CDR1 LNHNV and CDR2 YYDKDF (reference sequence). The CDR3 loop is CATSREMVRGATYEQYF. The CDR3 DNA sequence: TGTGCCACCAGCAGAGAAATGGTCAGGGGAGCGACCTACGAGCAGTACTTC.

This clonotype has a count of ten or more. The chain recombines TRBV9 with TRBJ2-3; D unresolved. Trimming took off 4 bases at V and 2 bases at J, with 14 bases between the two ends. Germline-derived CDR1 and CDR2 are SGDLS and YYNGEE. CDR3 length: 15 residues. Here the CDR3 reads CASSPSASSTDTQYF. The CDR3, as DNA: TGTGCCAGCAGCCCTTCTGCGAGTTCCACAGATACGCAGTATTTT.

There are a few counts of this clonotype. The V and J genes are TRBV30 and TRBJ2-6; a possible D gene is TRBD1 (5 bases). This CDR3 is built from 17 residues. The germline V gene encodes CDR1 GTSNPN and CDR2 SVGIG (reference sequence). V was clipped by 7 bases and J by 5 bases, with 24 bases between them. The CDR3 DNA reads as TGTGCCTCCCTGGTGTCAGGGCTCGAAGGCTGGGCCAACGTCCTGACTTTC. Translated: CASLVSGLEGWANVLTF. Supplemented by reference TRBV30 and TRBJ2-6, the full variable domain reads SQTIHQWPATLVQPVGSPLSLECTVEGTSNPNLYWYRQAAGRGLQLLFYSVGIGQISSEVPQNLSASRPQDRQFILSSKKLLLSDSGFYLCASLVSGLEGWANVLTFGAGSRLTVL.

This clonotype came up many times. The chain combines TRBV12-5 with TRBJ2-2, with D maybe TRBD1 (5 bases). Germline CDR1 and CDR2: LGHNT and FRNRAP. V lost 7 bases and J 4 bases, leaving 13 bases between the germline ends. This CDR3 region has 14 residues. This CDR3 reads CASAHDSSTGELFF. CDR3 DNA: TGTGCTAGTGCCCATGACAGTTCCACCGGGGAGCTGTTTTTT. The whole variable domain, filled in from reference TRBV12-5 and TRBJ2-2, reads DARVTQTPRHKVTEMGQEVTMRCQPILGHNTVFWYRQTMMQGLELLAYFRNRAPLDDSGMPKDRFSAEMPDATLATLKIQPSEPRDSAVYFCASAHDSSTGELFFGEGSRLTVL.

The V call is TRBV5-1, the J call TRBJ2-7, with D possibly being TRBD1 or TRBD2 (5 bases each). V shed 0 bases and J shed 0 bases, with 13 bases lying between them. The CDR3 has 16 residues. Germline-derived CDR1 and CDR2 are SGHRS and YFSETQ. Here the CDR3 reads CASSLEWGPSSYEQYF. The CDR3 DNA sequence: TGCGCCAGCAGCTTGGAGTGGGGACCCAGCTCCTACGAGCAGTACTTC.

A word on this clonotype: Since a much larger clone is just one base distant, this may be a read error. This is likely a read error, given that the CDR3 carries no conserved phenylalanine or tryptophan at its end. The chain combines TRBV5-1 with TRBJ2-5, with a possible D match to TRBD1 (7 bases). This CDR3 region has 17 residues. V was clipped by 1 base and J by 4 bases, with 20 bases between them. Germline assignment: CDR1 SGHRS and CDR2 YFSETQ. CDR3 nucleotides: TGCGCCAGCAGCTTGTCGGAGGGGGCTGTGAGGCGAGAGACCCAGTACCTC. This codes for CASSLSEGAVRRETQYL.

This clonotype was counted ten times or more. The chain uses TRBV18 and TRBJ2-5; D remains ambiguous. Trimming took off 5 bases at V and 5 bases at J, with 12 bases between the two ends. Germline-derived CDR1 and CDR2 are KGHSH and LQKENI. The CDR3 totals 13 residues. DNA for the CDR3: TGTGCCAGCTCAGAGATAGCTGGCGAGACCCAGTACTTC. Its protein product is CASSEIAGETQYF.

The V gene is TRBV2, the J gene TRBJ2-7; 12 nucleotides line up with TRBD2. This CDR3 is built from 15 residues. Trimming removed 5 bases from V and 4 bases from J; junction bases left unmatched: 6. CDR1 SNHLY and CDR2 FYNNEI come from the germline V gene. The CDR3 DNA reads TGTGCCAGCAGTCTCCCCCTAGCGGGAGGGTACGAGCAGTACTTC. This gives the protein CASSLPLAGGYEQYF.

This clonotype was observed at least ten times. V usage is TRBV20-1 and J usage is TRBJ2-7; 8 nucleotides align to TRBD2. Germline V gene sequence: CDR1 DFQATT, CDR2 SNEGSKA (reference sequence). V lost 3 bases to trimming and J lost 4 bases; unmatched junction nucleotides: 5. This CDR3 comprises 13 residues. CDR3 nucleotide sequence: TGCAGTGCTAGGGCCAGCGGGAGTTACGAGCAGTACTTC. Translated, it gives CSARASGSYEQYF.

This clonotype was picked up many times. The rearrangement links TRBV12-3 or TRBV12-4 to TRBJ2-5, with D perhaps matching TRBD2 (6 bases). This CDR3 has 14 amino acids. Trimming stripped 6 bases from V and 5 bases from J, with 16 bases between. CDR3 sequence (DNA): TGTGCCAGCAGCCAAGAGTGGCGGGGTGAGACCCAGTACTTC. Translating it yields CASSQEWRGETQYF.

This clonotype appeared many times. V and J are TRBV27 and TRBJ2-7; 10 nucleotides align to TRBD2. Trimming at V came to 2 bases and at J to 2 bases, leaving 6 bases not matched to a gene. CDR1 and CDR2 (germline): MNHEY, SMNVEV (reference sequence). The CDR3 runs 16 residues. The CDR3 sequence: CASSLVTSGAPYEQYF. The CDR3 nucleotides read TGTGCCAGCAGTTTAGTAACTAGCGGGGCCCCCTACGAGCAGTACTTC.

This clonotype was picked up many times. The chain links TRBV11-2 to TRBJ1-4; D is ambiguous. Trimming removed 1 base from V and 8 bases from J, with 5 bases in between. CDR3 length: 12 amino acids. Per the germline V gene, CDR1 is SGHAT and CDR2 is FQNNGV. The CDR3 loop reads CASSLVGEKLFF. As DNA, the CDR3 is TGTGCCAGCAGCTTAGTAGGCGAAAAACTGTTTTTT.

This clonotype appeared a few times. A much larger clonotype is one base distant, so this may be a read error. The CDR3 loop is CASSSSADTQCF. CDR3 in DNA: TGTGCCAGCAGCTCTTCCGCGGATACGCAGTGTTTT. The gene calls are TRBV7-8 and TRBJ2-3, with D unclear. CDR3 length equals 12 residues. Germline values: CDR1 SGHVS, CDR2 FQNEAQ.

At least ten counts were recorded for this clonotype. The chain carries TRBV19 and TRBJ2-5; D gene unclear. Trimming took 7 bases from V and 5 from J, leaving 14 bases between them. The CDR3 consists of 13 residues. Looked up from germline, CDR1 is LNHDA and CDR2 is SQIVND (reference sequence). The CDR3 sequence is CASTVPTSETQYF. Written as DNA, the CDR3 is TGTGCCAGTACCGTTCCCACCTCCGAGACCCAGTACTTC.